A selection of T cell receptor beta chains follows, all from one sample in a study of blood T cell repertoires in COVID-19. Assay used: immunoSEQ multiplex PCR; TCRdb lists only in-frame clones, some missing. Of 400,000 to 550,000 clones in the sample, around nine tenths were seen once. Sample: PBMCs or T cells enriched from blood (not recorded which). The source is a woman aged 18-29 years with acute COVID-19. Each CDR3 is given with its conserved first and last residue. The D gene is left open where the match is weak. Only part of the rows carry a size: once, few, many, or a class if the clone is expanded.

size | J | D | V | DNA | CDR3
- | TRBJ1-1 | - | TRBV7-2 | TGTGCCAGCAGCCCCACCCCGGACAAGAACACTGAAGCTTTCTTT | CASSPTPDKNTEAFF
- | TRBJ2-1 | TRBD2 | TRBV7-2 | TGTGCCAGCAGCCCCCGCCTAGCGGGCCTAACTCACAATGAGCAGTTCTTC | CASSPRLAGLTHNEQFF
few | TRBJ1-5 | - | TRBV30 | TGTGCCTGGAGGCCCCCCGCACGGAATCAGCCCCAGCATTTT | CAWRPPARNQPQHF
- | TRBJ1-1 | - | TRBV2 | TGTGCCAGCAGTCTCGGGGAAATGAACACTGAAGCTTTCTTT | CASSLGEMNTEAFF
- | TRBJ1-6 | TRBD1 | TRBV3-1/TRBV3-2 | TGTGCCAGCGAGGGACAGGGGAATTCACCCCTCCACTTT | CASEGQGNSPLHF
- | TRBJ2-5 | TRBD2 | TRBV27 | TGTGCCAGCAGTTCCCCCTCAGCGGGACTACAAGAGACCCAGTACTTC | CASSSPSAGLQETQYF
once | TRBJ1-2 | TRBD1 | TRBV12-5 | TGTGCTAGTGGTTTGCCAGGGGGCCTTCTCTATGGCTACACCTTC | CASGLPGGLLYGYTF
few | TRBJ1-1 | - | TRBV9 | TGTGCCAGCAGCGTAGCCCTCGGAGGGGCTGTCACTGAAGCTTTCTTT | CASSVALGGAVTEAFF
- | TRBJ1-4 | TRBD1 | TRBV6-5 | TGTGCCAGCAGTCCCGGGACAGCTAATGAAAAACTGTTTTTT | CASSPGTANEKLFF
- | TRBJ1-5 | TRBD1 | TRBV7-8 | TGTGCCAGCAGCCATGGCTCGAGGGGACAGGGGAAGCCCCAGCATTTT | CASSHGSRGQGKPQHF
- | TRBJ2-5 | - | TRBV5-8 | TGTGCCAGCAGCTTGGGAAGGGGCCCCCAAGAGACCCAGTACTTC | CASSLGRGPQETQYF
- | TRBJ2-7 | TRBD1 | TRBV5-4 | TGTGCCAGCAGCCGGGGACAGTTTCATTACGAGCAGTACTTC | CASSRGQFHYEQYF
once | TRBJ2-2 | TRBD2 | TRBV7-2 | TGTGCCAGCAGCTTTCCGGGGGGCGGGAGGAGCACCGGGGAGCTGTTTTTT | CASSFPGGGRSTGELFF
once | TRBJ2-5 | - | TRBV24-1 | TGTGCCACCAGTGAACCAGGGGTCCAAGAGACCCAGTACTTC | CATSEPGVQETQYF
- | TRBJ2-1 | TRBD2 | TRBV27 | TGTGCCAGCAGTTTGCTGGCGGGAGTTTCCAATGAGCAGTTCTTC | CASSLLAGVSNEQFF
- | TRBJ1-1 | - | TRBV7-9 | TGTGCCAGCAGCCAAACGTCTAGGGGGAGCACTGAAGCTTTCTTT | CASSQTSRGSTEAFF
once | TRBJ1-2 | - | TRBV7-8 | TGTGCCAGCAGCGTCGGGGGGGGGCGCGTTAATGGCTACACCTTC | CASSVGGGRVNGYTF
- | TRBJ2-2 | TRBD1 | TRBV5-8 | TGTGCCAGCAGCCGGACAGGGTCGAACACCGGGGAGCTGTTTTTT | CASSRTGSNTGELFF
- | TRBJ2-7 | TRBD1 | TRBV6-2/TRBV6-3 | TGTGCCAGCAGCCTCAGGGGGCCCCCCTACGAGCAGTACTTC | CASSLRGPPYEQYF
- | TRBJ1-1 | - | TRBV7-9 | TGTGCTACAAGTAAGAACACTGAAGCTTTCTTT | CATSKNTEAFF